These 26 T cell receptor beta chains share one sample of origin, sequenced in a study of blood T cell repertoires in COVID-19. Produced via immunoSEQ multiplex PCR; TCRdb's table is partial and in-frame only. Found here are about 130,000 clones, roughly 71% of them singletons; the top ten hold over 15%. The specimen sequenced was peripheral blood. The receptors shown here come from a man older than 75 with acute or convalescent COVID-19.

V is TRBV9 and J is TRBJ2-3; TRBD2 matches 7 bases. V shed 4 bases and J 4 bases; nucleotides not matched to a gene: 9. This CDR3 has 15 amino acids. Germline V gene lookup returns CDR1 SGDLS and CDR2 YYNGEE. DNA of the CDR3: TGTGCCAGCAGCACCCTAGAGGGGAGGGCAGATACGCAGTATTTT. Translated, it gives CASSTLEGRADTQYF.

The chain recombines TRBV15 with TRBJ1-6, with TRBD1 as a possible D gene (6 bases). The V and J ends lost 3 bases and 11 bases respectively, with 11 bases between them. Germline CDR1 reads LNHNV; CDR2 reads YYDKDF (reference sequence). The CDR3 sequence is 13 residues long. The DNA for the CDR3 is TGTGCCACCAGCAGGGACAGAGGGGCACCCCTCCACTTT. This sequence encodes CATSRDRGAPLHF.

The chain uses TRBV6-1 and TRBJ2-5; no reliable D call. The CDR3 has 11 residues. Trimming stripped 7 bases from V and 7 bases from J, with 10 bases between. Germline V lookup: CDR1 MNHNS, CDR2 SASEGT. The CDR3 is CASTLRGTQYF. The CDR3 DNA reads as TGTGCCAGCACCCTCCGCGGGACCCAGTACTTC.

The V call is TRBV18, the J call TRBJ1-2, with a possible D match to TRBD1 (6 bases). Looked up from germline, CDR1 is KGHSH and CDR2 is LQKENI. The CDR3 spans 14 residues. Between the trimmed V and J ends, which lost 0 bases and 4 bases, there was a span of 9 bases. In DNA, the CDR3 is TGTGCCAGCTCACCACCAGGACAGAGCTATGGCTACACCTTC. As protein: CASSPPGQSYGYTF.

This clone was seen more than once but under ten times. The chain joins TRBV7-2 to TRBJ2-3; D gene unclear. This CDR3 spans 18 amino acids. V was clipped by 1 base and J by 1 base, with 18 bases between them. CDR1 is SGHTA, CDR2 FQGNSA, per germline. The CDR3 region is CASSLDYGVAGRTDTQYF. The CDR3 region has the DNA TGTGCCAGCAGCTTAGATTACGGTGTGGCAGGCCGCACAGATACGCAGTATTTT. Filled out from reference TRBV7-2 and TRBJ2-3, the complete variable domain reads GAGVSQSPSNKVTEKGKDVELRCDPISGHTALYWYRQSLGQGLEFLIYFQGNSAPDKSGLPSDRFSAERTGGSVSTLTIQRTQQEDSAVYLCASSLDYGVAGRTDTQYFGPGTRLTVL.

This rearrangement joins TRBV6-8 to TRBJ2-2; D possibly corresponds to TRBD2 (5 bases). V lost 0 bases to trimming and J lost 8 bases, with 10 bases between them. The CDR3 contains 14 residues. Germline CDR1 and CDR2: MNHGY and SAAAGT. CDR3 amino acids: CASSYSAGSGELFF. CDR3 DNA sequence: TGTGCCAGCAGTTACTCGGCGGGTTCGGGGGAGCTGTTTTTT.

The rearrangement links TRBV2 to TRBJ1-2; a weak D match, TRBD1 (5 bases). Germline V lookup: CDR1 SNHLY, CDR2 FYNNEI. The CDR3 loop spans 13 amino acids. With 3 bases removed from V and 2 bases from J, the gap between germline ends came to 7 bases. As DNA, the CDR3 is TGTGCCAGCAGTGACGCAGGGAACTATGGCTACACCTTC. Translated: CASSDAGNYGYTF.

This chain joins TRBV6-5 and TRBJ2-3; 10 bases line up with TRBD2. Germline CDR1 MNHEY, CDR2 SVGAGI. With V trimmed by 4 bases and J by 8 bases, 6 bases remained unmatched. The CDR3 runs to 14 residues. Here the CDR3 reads CASSLAGGTVTQYF. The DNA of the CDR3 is TGTGCCAGCAGTTTAGCGGGGGGTACGGTTACGCAGTATTTT.

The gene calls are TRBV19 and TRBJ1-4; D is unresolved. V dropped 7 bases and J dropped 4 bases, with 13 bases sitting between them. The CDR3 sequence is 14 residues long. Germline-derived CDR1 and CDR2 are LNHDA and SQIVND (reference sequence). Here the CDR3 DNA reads TGTGCCAGTAAGGAGCGGCAGTTTAATGAAAAACTGTTTTTT. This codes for CASKERQFNEKLFF.

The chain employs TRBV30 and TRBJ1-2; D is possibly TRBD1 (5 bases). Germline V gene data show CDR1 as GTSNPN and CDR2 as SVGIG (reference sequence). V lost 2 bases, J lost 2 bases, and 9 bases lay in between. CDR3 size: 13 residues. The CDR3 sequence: CAWSSGRNYGYTF. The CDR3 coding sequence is TGTGCCTGGAGTTCAGGGAGGAACTATGGCTACACCTTC.

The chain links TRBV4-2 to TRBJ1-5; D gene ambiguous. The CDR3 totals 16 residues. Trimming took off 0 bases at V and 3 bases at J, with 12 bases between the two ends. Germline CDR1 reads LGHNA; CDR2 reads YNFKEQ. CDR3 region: CASSQDAGLDNQPQHF. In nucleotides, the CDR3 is TGTGCCAGCAGCCAAGATGCCGGGTTAGACAATCAGCCCCAGCATTTT.

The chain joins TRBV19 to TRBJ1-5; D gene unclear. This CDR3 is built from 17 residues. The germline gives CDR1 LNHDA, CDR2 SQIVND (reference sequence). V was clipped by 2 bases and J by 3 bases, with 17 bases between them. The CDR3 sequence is CASSIRRDFQFNQPQHF. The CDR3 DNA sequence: TGTGCCAGTAGTATACGGAGAGACTTCCAGTTCAATCAGCCCCAGCATTTT.

CDR3 sequence (DNA): TGCGCCAGCAGCCGGGGACTAGCGGGGGGACTCACAGATACGCAGTATTTT. Protein: CASSRGLAGGLTDTQYF. This sequence joins TRBV5-1 and TRBJ2-3; TRBD2 aligns across 15 bases. CDR3 length: 17 residues. Unmatched junction bases numbered 5, after V lost 4 bases and J lost 2 bases. Germline CDR1 reads SGHRS; CDR2 reads YFSETQ.

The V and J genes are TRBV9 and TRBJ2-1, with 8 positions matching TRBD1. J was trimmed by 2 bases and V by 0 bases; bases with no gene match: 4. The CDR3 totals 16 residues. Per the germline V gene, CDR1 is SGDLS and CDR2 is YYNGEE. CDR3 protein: CASSVENRGTYNEQFF. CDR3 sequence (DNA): TGTGCCAGCAGCGTAGAGAACAGGGGGACCTACAATGAGCAGTTCTTC.

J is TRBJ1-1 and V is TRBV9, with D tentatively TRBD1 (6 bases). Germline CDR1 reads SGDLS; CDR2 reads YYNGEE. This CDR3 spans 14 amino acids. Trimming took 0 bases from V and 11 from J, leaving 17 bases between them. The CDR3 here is CASSVGQDAAWAFF. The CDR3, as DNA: TGTGCCAGCAGCGTAGGACAGGATGCGGCTTGGGCTTTCTTT. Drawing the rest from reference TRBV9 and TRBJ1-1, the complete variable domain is DSGVTQTPKHLITATGQRVTLRCSPRSGDLSVYWYQQSLDQGLQFLIQYYNGEERAKGNILERFSAQQFPDLHSELNLSSLELGDSALYFCASSVGQDAAWAFFGQGTRLTVV.

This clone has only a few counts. CDR3 protein: CASRGQGDEQYF. CDR3 nucleotides: TGTGCCAGCAGGGGACAGGGGGACGAGCAGTACTTC. The chain has TRBV2 and TRBJ2-7, with 11 bases identical to TRBD1. With V trimmed by 6 bases and J by 5 bases, 0 bases remained unmatched. There are 12 residues in the CDR3. The germline V gene has CDR1 SNHLY and CDR2 FYNNEI. Filled out from reference TRBV2 and TRBJ2-7, the complete variable domain reads EPEVTQTPSHQVTQMGQEVILRCVPISNHLYFYWYRQILGQKVEFLVSFYNNEISEKSEIFDDQFSVERPDGSNFTLKIRSTKLEDSAMYFCASRGQGDEQYFGPGTRLTVT.

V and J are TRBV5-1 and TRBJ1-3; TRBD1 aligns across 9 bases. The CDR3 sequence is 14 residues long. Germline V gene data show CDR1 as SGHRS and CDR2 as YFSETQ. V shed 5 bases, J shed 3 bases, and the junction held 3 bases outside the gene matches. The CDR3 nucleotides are TGCGCCAGCAGACGGACAGGGGATGGAAACACCATATATTTT. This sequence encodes CASRRTGDGNTIYF.

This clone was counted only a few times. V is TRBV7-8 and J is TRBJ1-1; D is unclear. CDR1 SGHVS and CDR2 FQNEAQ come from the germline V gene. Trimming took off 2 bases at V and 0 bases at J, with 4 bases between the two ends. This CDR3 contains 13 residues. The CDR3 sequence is CASSLQMNTEAFF. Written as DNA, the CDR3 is TGTGCCAGCAGCTTACAGATGAACACTGAAGCTTTCTTT.

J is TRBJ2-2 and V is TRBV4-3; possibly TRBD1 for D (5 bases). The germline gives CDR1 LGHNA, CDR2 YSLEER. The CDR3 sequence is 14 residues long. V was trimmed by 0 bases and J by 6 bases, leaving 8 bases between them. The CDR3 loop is CASSQDQGAGELFF. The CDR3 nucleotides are TGCGCCAGCAGCCAAGATCAAGGGGCCGGGGAGCTGTTTTTT.

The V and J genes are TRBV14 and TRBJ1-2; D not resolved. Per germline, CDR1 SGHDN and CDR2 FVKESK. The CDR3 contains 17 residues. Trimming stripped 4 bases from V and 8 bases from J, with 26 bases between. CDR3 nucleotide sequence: TGTGCCAGCAGCCGGGGTGCTGCGGAGGTTCCTATAGAGGGCTACACCTTC. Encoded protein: CASSRGAAEVPIEGYTF.

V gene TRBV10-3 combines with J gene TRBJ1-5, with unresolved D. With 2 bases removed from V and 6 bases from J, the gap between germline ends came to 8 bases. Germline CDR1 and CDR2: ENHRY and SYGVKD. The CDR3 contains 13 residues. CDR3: CAISEAYSQPQHF. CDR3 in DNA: TGTGCCATCAGTGAGGCTTACAGTCAGCCCCAGCATTTT.

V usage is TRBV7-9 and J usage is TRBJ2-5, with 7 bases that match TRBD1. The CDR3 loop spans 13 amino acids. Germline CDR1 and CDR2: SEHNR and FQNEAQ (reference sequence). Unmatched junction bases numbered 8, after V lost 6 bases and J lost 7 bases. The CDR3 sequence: CASSPGTVGTQYF. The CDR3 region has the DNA TGTGCCAGCAGTCCCGGGACAGTCGGGACCCAGTACTTC. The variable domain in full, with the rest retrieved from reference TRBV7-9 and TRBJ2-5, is DTGVSQNPRHKITKRGQNVTFRCDPISEHNRLYWYRQTLGQGPEFLTYFQNEAQLEKSRLLSDRFSAERPKGSFSTLEIQRTEQGDSAMYLCASSPGTVGTQYFGPGTRLLVL.

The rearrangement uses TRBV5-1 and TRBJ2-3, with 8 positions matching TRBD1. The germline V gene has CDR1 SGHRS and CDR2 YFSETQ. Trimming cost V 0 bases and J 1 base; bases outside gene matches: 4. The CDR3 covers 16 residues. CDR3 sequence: CASSLAQGARTDTQYF. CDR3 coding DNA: TGCGCCAGCAGCTTGGCCCAGGGGGCTCGCACAGATACGCAGTATTTT. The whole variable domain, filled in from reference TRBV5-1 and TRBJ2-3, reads KAGVTQTPRYLIKTRGQQVTLSCSPISGHRSVSWYQQTPGQGLQFLFEYFSETQRNKGNFPGRFSGRQFSNSRSEMNVSTLELGDSALYLCASSLAQGARTDTQYFGPGTRLTVL.

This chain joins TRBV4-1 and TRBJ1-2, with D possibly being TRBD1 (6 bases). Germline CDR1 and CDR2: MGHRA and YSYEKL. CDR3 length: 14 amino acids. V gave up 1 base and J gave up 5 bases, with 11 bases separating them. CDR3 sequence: CASSQVVGGYGYTF. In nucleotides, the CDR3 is TGCGCCAGCAGCCAAGTTGTAGGGGGTTATGGCTACACCTTC.

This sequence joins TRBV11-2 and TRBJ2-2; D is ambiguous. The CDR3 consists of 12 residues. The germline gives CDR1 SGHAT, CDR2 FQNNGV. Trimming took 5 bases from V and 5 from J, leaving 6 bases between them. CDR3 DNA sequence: TGTGCCAGCAGCCAATTGACCGGGGAGCTGTTTTTT. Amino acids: CASSQLTGELFF.

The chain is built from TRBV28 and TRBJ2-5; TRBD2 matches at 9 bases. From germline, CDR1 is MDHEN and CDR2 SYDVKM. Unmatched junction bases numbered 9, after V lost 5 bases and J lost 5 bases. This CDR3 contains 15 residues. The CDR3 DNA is TGTGCCAGCAGTAATAGAGGCGGGGGGGTTGAGACCCAGTACTTC. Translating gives CASSNRGGGVETQYF.